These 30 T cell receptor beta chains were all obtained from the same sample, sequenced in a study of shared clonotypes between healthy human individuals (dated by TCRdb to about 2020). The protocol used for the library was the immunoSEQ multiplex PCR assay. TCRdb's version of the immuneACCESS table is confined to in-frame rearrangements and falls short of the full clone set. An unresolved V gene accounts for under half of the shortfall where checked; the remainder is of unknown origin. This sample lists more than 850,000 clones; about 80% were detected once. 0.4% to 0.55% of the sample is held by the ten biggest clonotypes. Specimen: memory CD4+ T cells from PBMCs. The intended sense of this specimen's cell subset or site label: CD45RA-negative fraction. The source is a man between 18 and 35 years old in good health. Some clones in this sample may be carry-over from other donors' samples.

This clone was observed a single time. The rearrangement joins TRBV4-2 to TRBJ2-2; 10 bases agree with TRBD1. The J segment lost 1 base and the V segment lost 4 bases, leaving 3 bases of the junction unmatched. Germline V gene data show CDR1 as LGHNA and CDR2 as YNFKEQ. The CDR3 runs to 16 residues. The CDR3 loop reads CASSPRTGGNTGELFF. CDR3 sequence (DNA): TGTGCCAGCAGCCCCCGGACAGGGGGGAACACCGGGGAGCTGTTTTTT.

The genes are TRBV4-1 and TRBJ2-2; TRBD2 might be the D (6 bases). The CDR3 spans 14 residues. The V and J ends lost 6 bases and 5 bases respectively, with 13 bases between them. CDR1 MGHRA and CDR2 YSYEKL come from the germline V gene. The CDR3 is CASRFLGGTGELFF. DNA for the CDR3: TGCGCCAGCAGGTTTCTTGGGGGGACCGGGGAGCTGTTTTTT.

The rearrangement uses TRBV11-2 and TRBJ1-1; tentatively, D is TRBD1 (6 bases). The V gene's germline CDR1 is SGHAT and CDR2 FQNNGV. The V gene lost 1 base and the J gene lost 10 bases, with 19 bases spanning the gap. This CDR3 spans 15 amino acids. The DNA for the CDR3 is TGTGCCAGCAGCTTAGGTTCGGGGGGCAGAACCCCAGCTTTCTTT. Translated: CASSLGSGGRTPAFF.

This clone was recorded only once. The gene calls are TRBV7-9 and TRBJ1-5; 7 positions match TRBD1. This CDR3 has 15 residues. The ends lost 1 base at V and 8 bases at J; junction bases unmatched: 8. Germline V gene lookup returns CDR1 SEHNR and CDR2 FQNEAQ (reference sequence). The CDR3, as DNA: TGTGCCAGCAGCTTAGGAGGGGGCGGCATTAAGCCCCAGCATTTT. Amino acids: CASSLGGGGIKPQHF.

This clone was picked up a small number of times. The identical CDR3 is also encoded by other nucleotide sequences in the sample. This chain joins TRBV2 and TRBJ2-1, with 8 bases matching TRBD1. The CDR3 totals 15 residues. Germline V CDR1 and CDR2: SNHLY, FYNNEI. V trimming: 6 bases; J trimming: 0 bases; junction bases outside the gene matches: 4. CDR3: CASSGTGGSYNEQFF. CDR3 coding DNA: TGTGCCAGCAGCGGAACAGGGGGCTCCTACAATGAGCAGTTCTTC.

The CDR3 loop reads CASSPSRRISGNTIYF. In DNA, the CDR3 is TGTGCCAGCAGCCCCTCCCGGCGGATCTCTGGAAACACCATATATTTT. This chain uses TRBV5-8 with TRBJ1-3, with unresolved D. CDR3 length: 16 residues. Trimming removed 4 bases at V and 0 bases at J, with 14 bases between. Germline-derived CDR1 and CDR2 are SGHTS and YDEGEE. Variable domain in full (rest from reference TRBV5-8 and TRBJ1-3): EAGVTQSPTHLIKTRGQQATLRCSPISGHTSVYWYQQALGLGLQFLLWYDEGEERNRGNFPPRFSGRQFPNYSSELNVNALELEDSALYLCASSPSRRISGNTIYFGEGSWLTVV.

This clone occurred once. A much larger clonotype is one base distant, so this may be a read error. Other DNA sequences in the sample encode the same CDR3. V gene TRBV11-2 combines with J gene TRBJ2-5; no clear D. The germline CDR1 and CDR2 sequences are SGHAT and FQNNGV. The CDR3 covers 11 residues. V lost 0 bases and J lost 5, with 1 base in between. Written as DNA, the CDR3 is TGTGCCAGCAGCTTAGAGGAGACCCAGTACTTC. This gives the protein CASSLEETQYF.

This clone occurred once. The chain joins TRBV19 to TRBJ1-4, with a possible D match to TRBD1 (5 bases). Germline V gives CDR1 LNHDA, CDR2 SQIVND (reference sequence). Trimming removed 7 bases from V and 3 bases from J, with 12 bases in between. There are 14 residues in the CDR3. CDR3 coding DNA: TGTGCCAGTACCAAGAGACAGTCTAATGAAAAACTGTTTTTT. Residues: CASTKRQSNEKLFF.

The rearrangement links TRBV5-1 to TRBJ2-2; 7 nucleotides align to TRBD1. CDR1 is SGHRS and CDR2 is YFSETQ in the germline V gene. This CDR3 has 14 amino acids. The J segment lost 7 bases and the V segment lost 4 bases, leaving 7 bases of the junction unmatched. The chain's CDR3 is CASSQRQGDGELFF. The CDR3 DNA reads TGCGCCAGCAGCCAAAGACAGGGCGACGGGGAGCTGTTTTTT.

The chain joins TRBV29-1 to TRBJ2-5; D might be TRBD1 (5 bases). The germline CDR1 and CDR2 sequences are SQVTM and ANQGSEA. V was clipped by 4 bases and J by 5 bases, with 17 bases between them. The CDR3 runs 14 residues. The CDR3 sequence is CSVAQGDGVETQYF. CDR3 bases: TGCAGCGTTGCCCAGGGTGATGGTGTGGAGACCCAGTACTTC.

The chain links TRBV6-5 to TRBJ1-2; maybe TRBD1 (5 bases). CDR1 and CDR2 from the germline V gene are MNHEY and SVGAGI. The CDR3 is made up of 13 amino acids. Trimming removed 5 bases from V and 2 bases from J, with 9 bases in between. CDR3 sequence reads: CASSTTVNYGYTF. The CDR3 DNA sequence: TGTGCCAGCAGTACGACAGTGAACTATGGCTACACCTTC.

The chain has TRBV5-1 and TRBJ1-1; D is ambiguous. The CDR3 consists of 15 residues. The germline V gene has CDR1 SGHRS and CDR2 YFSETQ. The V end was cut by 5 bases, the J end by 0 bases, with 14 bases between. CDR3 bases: TGCGCCAGCAGTAGAGTGGGCGGACTGAACACTGAAGCTTTCTTT. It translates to CASSRVGGLNTEAFF.

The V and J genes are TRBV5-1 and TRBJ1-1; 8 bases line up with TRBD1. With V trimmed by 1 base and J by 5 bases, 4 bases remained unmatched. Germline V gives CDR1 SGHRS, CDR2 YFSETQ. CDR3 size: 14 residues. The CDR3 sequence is CASSLIDRGTEAFF. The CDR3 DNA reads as TGCGCCAGCAGCTTGATCGACAGGGGTACTGAAGCTTTCTTT.

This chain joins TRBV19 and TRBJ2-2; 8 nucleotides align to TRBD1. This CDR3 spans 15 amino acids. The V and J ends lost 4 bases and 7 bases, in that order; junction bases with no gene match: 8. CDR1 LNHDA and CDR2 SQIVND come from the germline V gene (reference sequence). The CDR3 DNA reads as TGTGCCAGTAGTAAAAACAGGGGGTCCGTCGGGGAGCTGTTTTTT. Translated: CASSKNRGSVGELFF. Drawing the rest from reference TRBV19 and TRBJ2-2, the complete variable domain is DGGITQSPKYLFRKEGQNVTLSCEQNLNHDAMYWYRQDPGQGLRLIYYSQIVNDFQKGDIAEGYSVSREKKESFPLTVTSAQKNPTAFYLCASSKNRGSVGELFFGEGSRLTVL.

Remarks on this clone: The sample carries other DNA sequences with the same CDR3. As DNA, the CDR3 is TGCGCCAGCAGCGGCGGACAGGGTGAGACCCAGTACTTC. Translated: CASSGGQGETQYF. The chain is built from TRBV5-1 and TRBJ2-5, with TRBD1 matching over 8 bases. The CDR3 runs to 13 residues. The germline gives CDR1 SGHRS, CDR2 YFSETQ. V shed 4 bases, J shed 5 bases, and the junction held 4 bases outside the gene matches.

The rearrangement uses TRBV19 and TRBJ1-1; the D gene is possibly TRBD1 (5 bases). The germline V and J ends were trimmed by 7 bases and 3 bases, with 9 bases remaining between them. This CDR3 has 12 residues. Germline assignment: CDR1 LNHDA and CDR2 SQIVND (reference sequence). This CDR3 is CASTMTDTEAFF. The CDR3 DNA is TGTGCCAGTACTATGACAGACACTGAAGCTTTCTTT.

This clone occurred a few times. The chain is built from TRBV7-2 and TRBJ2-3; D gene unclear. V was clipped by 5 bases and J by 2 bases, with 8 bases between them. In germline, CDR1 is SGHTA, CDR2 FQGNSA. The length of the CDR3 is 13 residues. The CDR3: CASSRGFTDTQYF. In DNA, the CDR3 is TGTGCCAGCAGCCGCGGCTTCACAGATACGCAGTATTTT.

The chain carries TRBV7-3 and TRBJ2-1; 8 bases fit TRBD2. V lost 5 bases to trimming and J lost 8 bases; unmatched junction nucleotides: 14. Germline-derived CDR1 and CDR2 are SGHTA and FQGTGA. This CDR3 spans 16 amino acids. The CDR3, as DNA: TGTGCCAGCAGCCCGGCGGGCCGGACTAGCTATCATGAGCAGTTCTTC. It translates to CASSPAGRTSYHEQFF.

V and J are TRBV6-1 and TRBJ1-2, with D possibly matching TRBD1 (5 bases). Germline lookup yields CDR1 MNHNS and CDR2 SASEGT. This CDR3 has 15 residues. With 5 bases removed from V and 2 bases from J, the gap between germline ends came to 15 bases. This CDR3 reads CASSRPGLMNYGYTF. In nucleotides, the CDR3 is TGTGCCAGCAGTCGACCGGGACTCATGAACTATGGCTACACCTTC.

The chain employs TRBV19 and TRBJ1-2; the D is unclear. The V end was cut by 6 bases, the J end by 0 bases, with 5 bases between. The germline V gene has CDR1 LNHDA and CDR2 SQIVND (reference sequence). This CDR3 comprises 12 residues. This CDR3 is CASSYTNYGYTF. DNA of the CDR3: TGTGCCAGTAGCTATACTAACTATGGCTACACCTTC.

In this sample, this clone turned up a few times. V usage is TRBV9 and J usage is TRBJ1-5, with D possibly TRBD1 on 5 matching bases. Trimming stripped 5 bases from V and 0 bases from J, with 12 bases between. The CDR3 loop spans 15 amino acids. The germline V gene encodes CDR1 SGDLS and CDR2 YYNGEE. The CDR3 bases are TGTGCCAGCAGAGACGGGGGGGATAGCAATCAGCCCCAGCATTTT. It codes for CASRDGGDSNQPQHF.

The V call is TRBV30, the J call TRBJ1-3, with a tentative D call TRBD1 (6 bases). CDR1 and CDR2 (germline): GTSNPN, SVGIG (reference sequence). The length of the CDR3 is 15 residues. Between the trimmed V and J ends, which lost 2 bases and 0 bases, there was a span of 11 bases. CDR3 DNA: TGTGCCTGGAGTAGAGGACAGACCTCTGGAAACACCATATATTTT. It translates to CAWSRGQTSGNTIYF.

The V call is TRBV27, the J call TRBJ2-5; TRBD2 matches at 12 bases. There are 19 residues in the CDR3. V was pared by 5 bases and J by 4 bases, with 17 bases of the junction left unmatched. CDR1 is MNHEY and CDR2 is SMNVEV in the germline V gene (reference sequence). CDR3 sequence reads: CASSPLAGGSPSYSETQYF. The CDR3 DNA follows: TGTGCCAGCAGTCCCCTAGCGGGAGGGAGCCCCTCGTATTCAGAGACCCAGTACTTC.

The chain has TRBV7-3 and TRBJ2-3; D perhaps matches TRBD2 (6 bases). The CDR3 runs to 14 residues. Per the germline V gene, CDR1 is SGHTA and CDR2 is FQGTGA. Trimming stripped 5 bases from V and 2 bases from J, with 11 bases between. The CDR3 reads CASSQGLPTDTQYF. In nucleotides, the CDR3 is TGTGCCAGCAGCCAGGGACTCCCCACAGATACGCAGTATTTT.

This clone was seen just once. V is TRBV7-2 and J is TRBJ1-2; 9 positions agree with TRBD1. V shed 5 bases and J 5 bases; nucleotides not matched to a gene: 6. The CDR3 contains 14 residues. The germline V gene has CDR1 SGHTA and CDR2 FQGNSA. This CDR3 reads CASSLRQGGYGYTF. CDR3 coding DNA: TGTGCCAGCAGCCTCAGACAGGGGGGGTATGGCTACACCTTC.

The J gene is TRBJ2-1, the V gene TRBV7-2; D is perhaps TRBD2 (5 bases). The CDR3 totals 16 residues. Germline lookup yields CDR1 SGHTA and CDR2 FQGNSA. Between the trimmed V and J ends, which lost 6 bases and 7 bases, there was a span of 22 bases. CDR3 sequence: CASSPLRLAGRNEQFF. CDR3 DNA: TGTGCCAGCAGTCCTCTACGGCTAGCCGGTAGGAATGAGCAGTTCTTC.

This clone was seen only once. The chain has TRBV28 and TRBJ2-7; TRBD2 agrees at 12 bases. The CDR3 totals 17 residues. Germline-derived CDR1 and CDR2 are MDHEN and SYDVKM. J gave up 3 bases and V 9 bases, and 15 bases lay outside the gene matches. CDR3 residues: CARQASGRAHGVYEQYF. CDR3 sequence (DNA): TGTGCCAGGCAAGCTAGCGGGAGGGCCCATGGCGTCTACGAGCAGTACTTC.

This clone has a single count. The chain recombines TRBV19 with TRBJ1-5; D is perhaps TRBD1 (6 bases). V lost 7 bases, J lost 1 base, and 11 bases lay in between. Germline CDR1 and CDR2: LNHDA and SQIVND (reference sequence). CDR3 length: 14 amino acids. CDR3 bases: TGTGCCAGTACCCCGGACAGAAGCAATCAGCCCCAGCATTTT. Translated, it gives CASTPDRSNQPQHF.

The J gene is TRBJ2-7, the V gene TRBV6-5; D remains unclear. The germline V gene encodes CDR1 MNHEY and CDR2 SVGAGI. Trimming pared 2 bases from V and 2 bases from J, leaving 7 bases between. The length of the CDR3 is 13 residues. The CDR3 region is CASSYGQTYEQYF. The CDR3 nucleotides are TGTGCCAGCAGTTACGGGCAGACCTACGAGCAGTACTTC.

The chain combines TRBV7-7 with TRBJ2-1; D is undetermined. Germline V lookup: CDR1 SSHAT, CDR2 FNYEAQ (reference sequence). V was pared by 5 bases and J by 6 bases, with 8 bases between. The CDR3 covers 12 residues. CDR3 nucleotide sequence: TGTGCCAGCAGCGCCGGCCCCAATGAGCAGTTCTTC. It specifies CASSAGPNEQFF. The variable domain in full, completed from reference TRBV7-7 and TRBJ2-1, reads GAGVSQSPRYKVTKRGQDVTLRCDPISSHATLYWYQQALGQGPEFLTYFNYEAQPDKSGLPSDRFSAERPEGSISTLTIQRTEQRDSAMYRCASSAGPNEQFFGPGTRLTVL.